This is a list of T cell receptor beta chains from one sample in a study of T-cell reconstitution after alpha-beta-depleted transplantation in children. TCRdb recomputed calls from the PCR reads with MiXCR, one row per CDR3 protein. The sample includes 200,000 to 300,000 distinct CDR3 sequences, less than 9% of them seen just once. The starting material was PBMCs, mostly from graft donor cells, obtained 180 days after TCRalphabeta/CD19-depleted stem cell transplant. Receptor source: a male patient younger than 18 who had a stem cell transplant for acute lymphoblastic leukemia, so the T cells may come from the graft donor. The CDR3 runs from the conserved cysteine through the conserved F or W. A D gene is named only where the DNA matches it firmly. Rows give clone size only sometimes, using once, few, many, or a class for an expanded clone.

>TRBV18|-|TRBD2|TRBJ2-2
TGTGCCAGCTACCACGCCCTGTCGAGCGGGGGGGCGAACACCGGGGAGCTGTTTTTT
CASYHALSSGGANTGELFF
>TRBV20-1|-|TRBD1|TRBJ2-7
TGCAGTGCTAGAGATCCGGACAGGGGCTACTACGAGCAGTACTTC
CSARDPDRGYYEQYF
>TRBV7-2|many|-|TRBJ2-2
TGTGCCAGCAGCCCGGACCACACCGGGGAGCTGTTTTTT
CASSPDHTGELFF
>TRBV5-7|many|TRBD1|TRBJ2-5
TGTGCCAGCAGCTTGGGGACAGGGGGACCCTGGGGGACCCAGTACTTC
CASSLGTGGPWGTQYF
>TRBV10-3|many|TRBD1|TRBJ1-1
TGTGCCATCAGGGGACAGGGCCCTAACACTGAAGCTTTCTTT
CAIRGQGPNTEAFF
>TRBV13|-|-|TRBJ2-3
TGTGCCAGCAGCTCCCCGTGGGGGTTCACAGATACGCAGTATTTT
CASSSPWGFTDTQYF
>TRBV27|many|-|TRBJ1-1
TGTGCCAGCAGTGGGGGGGTTTGGGTCACTGAAGCTTTCTTT
CASSGGVWVTEAFF
>TRBV6-5|many|-|TRBJ2-7
TGTGCCAGCAGTTACACAGCCACCTACGAGCAGTACTTC
CASSYTATYEQYF
>TRBV7-9|many|-|TRBJ1-1
TGTGCCAGCAGCTTTCTGGGAATCGCTGAAGCTTTCTTT
CASSFLGIAEAFF
>TRBV7-8|many|-|TRBJ1-5
TGTGCCAGCAGCCCTGACAGAAACTATCAGCCCCAGCATTTT
CASSPDRNYQPQHF
>TRBV27|many|-|TRBJ2-1
TGTGCCAGCAGCTTCCAGGGAGGGGGTCTAAACAATGAGCAGTTCTTC
CASSFQGGGLNNEQFF
>TRBV4-2|few|TRBD1|TRBJ2-7
TGTGCCAGCAGCCGTGGGGGACAGGAGGACGAGCAGTACTTC
CASSRGGQEDEQYF
>TRBV5-1|many|-|TRBJ2-1
TGCGCCAGCAGCTGGGCTGCAGGGGCGGGCAATGAGCAGTTCTTC
CASSWAAGAGNEQFF
>TRBV24-1|many|-|TRBJ1-2
TGTGCCACCAGTGATTTGGGAGTTTATGGGGGCTACACCTTC
CATSDLGVYGGYTF
>TRBV12-3/TRBV12-4|many|-|TRBJ1-2
TGTGCCAGCATCTCGGCGGCTGGGGGCTACACCTTC
CASISAAGGYTF
>TRBV6-5|many|TRBD1|TRBJ2-2
TGTGCCAGCAACTTATGGACAGGGAGCACCGGGGAGCTGTTTTTT
CASNLWTGSTGELFF
>TRBV4-2|many|-|TRBJ2-4
TGTGCCAGCAGCCAAGTCAGGGCAGCCAAAAACATTCAGTACTTC
CASSQVRAAKNIQYF
>TRBV6-2/TRBV6-3|many|-|TRBJ2-2
TGTGCCAGCAGGCCCCCCGTAGGAGCCGGGGAGCTGTTTTTT
CASRPPVGAGELFF